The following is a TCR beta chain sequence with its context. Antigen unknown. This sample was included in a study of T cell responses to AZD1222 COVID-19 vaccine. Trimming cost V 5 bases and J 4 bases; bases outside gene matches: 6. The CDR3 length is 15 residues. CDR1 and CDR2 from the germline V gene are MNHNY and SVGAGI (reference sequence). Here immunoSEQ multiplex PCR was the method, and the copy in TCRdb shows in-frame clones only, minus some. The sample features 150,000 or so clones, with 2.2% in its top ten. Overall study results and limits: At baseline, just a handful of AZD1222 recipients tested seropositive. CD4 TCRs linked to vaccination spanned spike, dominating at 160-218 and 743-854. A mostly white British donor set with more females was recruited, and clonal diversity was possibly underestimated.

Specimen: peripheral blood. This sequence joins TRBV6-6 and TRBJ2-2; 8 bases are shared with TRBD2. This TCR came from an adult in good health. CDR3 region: CASSQSGGRTGELFF. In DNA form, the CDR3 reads TGTGCCAGCAGTCAAAGCGGGGGTCGCACCGGGGAGCTGTTTTTT.